These 4 T cell receptor beta chains were sequenced from one sample in a study of cytomegalovirus exposure and HLA in healthy donors. The PCR made use of 60 Vbeta and 13 Jbeta primers. Assay used: immunoSEQ multiplex PCR; TCRdb lists only in-frame clones, some missing. The repertoire consists of roughly 130,000 clones, with less than 85% occurring once and the leading ten covering under 3%. Sequences were obtained from PBMCs. The source of these receptors is a man younger than 40 in good health and CMV-seronegative.

V gene TRBV5-5 combines with J gene TRBJ2-7; 7 nucleotides align to TRBD1. CDR3 length: 14 residues. The V segment lost 4 bases and the J segment 2 bases; nucleotides outside the gene matches: 6. CDR1 SGHKS and CDR2 YYEKEE come from the germline V gene (reference sequence). The CDR3 region has the DNA TGTGCCAGCAGCCCGCGACAGGGCGCCTACGAGCAGTACTTC. It encodes CASSPRQGAYEQYF.

The CDR3 sequence: CASASGSQETQYF. CDR3 nucleotide sequence: TGTGCCAGCGCTAGCGGGAGCCAAGAGACCCAGTACTTC. The chain is built from TRBV7-9 and TRBJ2-5, with 10 positions matching TRBD2. Trimming removed 8 bases from V and 1 base from J; junction bases left unmatched: 1. Germline loops: CDR1 SEHNR, CDR2 FQNEAQ (reference sequence). This CDR3 spans 13 amino acids.

This clone was seen just once. At one end, the junction sequence differs from germline, possibly due to a read error. DNA of the CDR3: TGTGCCAGCAGCGGAGACCTAACGACACCGTGGTTT. Translated: CASSGDLTTPWF. The V gene is TRBV9, the J gene TRBJ1-1, with D unresolved. CDR1 SGDLS and CDR2 YYNGEE come from the germline V gene. The CDR3 runs to 12 residues. Based on the CDR3 plus reference TRBV9 and TRBJ1-1, the full variable domain is DSGVTQTPKHLITATGQRVTLRCSPRSGDLSVYWYQQSLDQGLQFLIQYYNGEERAKGNILERFSAQQFPDLHSELNLSSLELGDSALYFCASSGDLTTPWFGQGTRLTVV.

About this clone: One end of the junction does not line up with germline, which may come from a read error. The V and J genes are TRBV19 and TRBJ2-1; no clear D gene. This CDR3 has 14 amino acids. Germline assignment: CDR1 LNHDA and CDR2 SQIVND (reference sequence). The CDR3 nucleotides are TGTGCCAGTAGTGTAGATAGCTCCTACAATGAGCAGTTCTTC. Translated: CASSVDSSYNEQFF.